The text below deals with one T cell receptor (beta chain). The V gene lost 6 bases and the J gene lost 1 base, with 6 bases spanning the gap. From germline, CDR1 is MNHEY and CDR2 SVGAGI. The CDR3 is made up of 13 amino acids. Per the study methods: Reference gene primer amplification gave estimated nucleated cell counts. Profiling relied on immunoSEQ multiplex PCR, and the TCRdb table lists in-frame clones only, not all of them. The V and J calls and clone size come from that table; D and trimming were worked out from the DNA. The sample records 450,000 to 600,000 clones, 75% to 90% being singletons. These data come from a study of blood T cell repertoires in COVID-19. About the research overall: Samples taken during acute and convalescent COVID-19 were collected in the United States, Italy and Spain. PBMCs, B-cell-depleted T cells, or T cells were the source of the cDNA or gDNA that made up the material.

Cohort placement rested on clinical history that participants reported themselves. This clonotype was obtained from a woman aged 18-30 years who had recovered from COVID-19. The chain uses TRBV6-5 and TRBJ2-2, with D unresolved. Specimen: PBMCs or T cells enriched from blood (not recorded which). CDR3 in DNA: TGTGCCAGCAGCCTCAGGAACACCGGGGAGCTGTTTTTT. Its protein is CASSLRNTGELFF.